This note documents a single T cell receptor (beta chain) sequence. The sample comes from a study of blood T cell repertoires in COVID-19. Assay: immunoSEQ multiplex PCR; the TCRdb copy retains only in-frame clones and omits some. The table records some 200,000 clones, around 85% of them present only once. Material: peripheral blood. The clonotype was recovered from a woman aged 60-75 years with acute or convalescent COVID-19.

The CDR3 region has the DNA TGCAGCGCCTCGTGGCGGGAGGGTGAGCAGTTCTTC. Its protein product is CSASWREGEQFF. This chain connects TRBV29-1 to TRBJ2-1; 9 positions match TRBD2. The CDR3 contains 12 residues. Germline CDR1 is SQVTM and CDR2 is ANQGSEA. Trimming cost V 7 bases and J 9 bases; bases outside gene matches: 7.